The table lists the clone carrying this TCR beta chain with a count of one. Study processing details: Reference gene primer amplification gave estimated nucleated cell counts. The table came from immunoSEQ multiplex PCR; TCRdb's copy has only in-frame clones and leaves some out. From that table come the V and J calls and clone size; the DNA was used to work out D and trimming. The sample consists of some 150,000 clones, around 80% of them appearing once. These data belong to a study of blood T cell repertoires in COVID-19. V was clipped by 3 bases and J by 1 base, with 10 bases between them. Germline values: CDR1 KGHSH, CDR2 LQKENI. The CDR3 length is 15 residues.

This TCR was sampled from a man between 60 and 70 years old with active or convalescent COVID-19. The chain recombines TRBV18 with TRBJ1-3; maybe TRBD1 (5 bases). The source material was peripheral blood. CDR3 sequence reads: CASSPTTDSGNTIYF. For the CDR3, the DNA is TGTGCCAGCTCACCGACGACAGATTCTGGAAACACCATATATTTT.